This T cell receptor (beta chain) was observed in a study of regulatory T cells in long-lasting Graves disease. Study-wide context: The study counted Graves' disease as persistent given over 5 years of antithyroid drugs and positive TSH receptor antibodies.

Time point described: persistent/refractory GD, antithyroid drugs over 5 years with positive TRAb. Making the TCR library involved RNA that had been extracted from PBMCs. Turning to this clonotype: Its matching antigen is unknown.

Germline V gives CDR1 MNHEY, CDR2 SMNVEV (reference sequence). Trimming at V came to 6 bases and at J to 4 bases, leaving 3 bases not matched to a gene. The CDR3 length is 14 residues. Regarding the study as a whole: New patients shared about 910 public clonotypes, and persistent patients shared more, with about 2,500. Lower TCR diversity characterized persistent Graves' patients relative to newly diagnosed patients.

Relying on iRepertoire HTBI primers and Arm-PCR of CDR3 regions, the team built TCR beta libraries. TCRdb reprocessed the multiplex PCR reads with MiXCR, giving one entry per CDR3 protein. In the table there are 700,000 or so distinct CDR3 sequences, 30% of which are singletons. The chain has TRBV27 and TRBJ2-5; 12 bases fit TRBD2. The sequenced sample was peripheral blood mononuclear cells (PBMCs), obtained when the disease was refractory, from a patient treated with antithyroid drugs. The sequence came from a female donor with Graves disease. CDR3 in DNA: TGTGCCAGCAGCCAGACTAGCGGGGGAGAGACCCAGTACTTC. This sequence encodes CASSQTSGGETQYF.